Presented here are 24 T cell receptor beta chains from one specimen sequenced in a study of Ad26.COV2.S vaccination and SARS-CoV-2 variants (dated by TCRdb to 2020 to 2023). Read against the paper, the sample's treatment or condition label means: roughly 18 received Ad26.COV2.S at low or high dose, single or two shots; 5 received placebo; per-sample allocation not given. For vaccine and placebo recipients, the sequenced repertoires came from samples collected on day 63 after the first injection. Library preparation employed the immunoSEQ multiplex PCR assay. TCRdb holds this immuneACCESS table with in-frame rearrangements only. Some clones are missing; in checked studies, unresolved V genes explain under half, and the rest has no known cause. The sample includes some 250,000 clones, with 88% observed a single time. The ten largest clones add up to about 10% of the sample. Source: peripheral blood, taken in a trial of Ad26.COV2.S vaccine versus placebo. These receptors all stem from a person between 18 and 60 years old who received the Ad26.COV2.S COVID-19 vaccine or a placebo.

The genes are TRBV21-1 and TRBJ2-5; no DNA check was done on the table's D call, TRBD1. TRBV21-1 is an annotated pseudogene. This CDR3 spans 17 amino acids. CDR3 DNA: TGTGCCAGCAGCCTCCGGGACAGGGGGTCCAATCAAGAGACCCAGTACTTC. Translating gives CASSLRDRGSNQETQYF.

The rearrangement links TRBV5-4 to TRBJ2-3; D is undetermined. The CDR3 loop spans 14 amino acids. Germline V CDR1 and CDR2: SGHNT, YYREEE (reference sequence). Trimming stripped 5 bases from V and 0 bases from J, with 10 bases between. CDR3 sequence: CASSTTASTDTQYF. As DNA, the CDR3 is TGTGCCAGCAGTACAACGGCTAGCACAGATACGCAGTATTTT.

The chain has TRBV5-6 and TRBJ2-7; 7 nucleotides match TRBD1. V lost 6 bases to trimming and J lost 4 bases; unmatched junction nucleotides: 4. Germline V gene lookup returns CDR1 SGHDT and CDR2 YYEEEE. CDR3 length equals 12 residues. In nucleotides, the CDR3 is TGTGCCAGCAAGAGACAGGGATACGAGCAGTACTTC. Protein product: CASKRQGYEQYF.

This clone was seen a handful of times. The V and J genes are TRBV3-1 (or the pseudogene TRBV3-2) and TRBJ2-7; the match to TRBD2 covers 9 bases. CDR3 length: 11 amino acids. J lost 7 bases, V lost 6 bases, and 1 base had no gene match. CDR1 is LGHDT and CDR2 is YNNKEL in the germline V gene (reference sequence). The CDR3: CASRRGGEQYF. The DNA for the CDR3 is TGTGCCAGCAGGCGGGGGGGGGAGCAGTACTTC.

V usage is TRBV4-3 and J usage is TRBJ1-5, with 7 bases aligning to TRBD1. With 0 bases clipped from V and 6 bases from J, the junction kept 5 bases outside the gene matches. This CDR3 spans 15 amino acids. Germline values: CDR1 LGHNA, CDR2 YSLEER. For the CDR3, the DNA is TGCGCCAGCAGCCAAGATTTGAGGGGGCCTCAGCCCCAGCATTTT. This encodes CASSQDLRGPQPQHF.

The rearrangement links TRBV29-1 to TRBJ2-7, with 12 bases identical to TRBD2. The germline gives CDR1 SQVTM, CDR2 ANQGSEA. This CDR3 spans 18 amino acids. The junction had 13 bases not matched to a gene; V was cut back by 0 bases and J by 4 bases. The CDR3 loop reads CSVEDEGRLAGVEYEQYF. In DNA, the CDR3 is TGCAGCGTTGAAGACGAAGGGAGACTAGCGGGAGTAGAGTACGAGCAGTACTTC.

This sequence joins TRBV3-1 (or the pseudogene TRBV3-2) and TRBJ1-6, with 7 bases matching TRBD1. The length of the CDR3 is 14 residues. The V segment lost 10 bases and the J segment 0 bases; nucleotides outside the gene matches: 3. Germline V gene sequence: CDR1 LGHDT, CDR2 YNNKEL (reference sequence). CDR3 nucleotide sequence: TGTGCCACCGGGGACAGCTCCTATAATTCACCCCTCCACTTT. This gives the protein CATGDSSYNSPLHF.

The gene calls are TRBV18 and TRBJ2-2; D remains ambiguous. Germline-derived CDR1 and CDR2 are KGHSH and LQKENI. The V end was cut by 4 bases, the J end by 0 bases, with 9 bases between. The CDR3 totals 15 residues. The CDR3 loop reads CASSLELTNTGELFF. Written as DNA, the CDR3 is TGTGCCAGCTCACTCGAACTTACGAACACCGGGGAGCTGTTTTTT. Using reference TRBV18 and TRBJ2-2 for the parts outside the CDR3, the full variable domain is NAGVMQNPRHLVRRRGQEARLRCSPMKGHSHVYWYRQLPEEGLKFMVYLQKENIIDESGMPKERFSAEFPKEGPSILRIQQVVRGDSAAYFCASSLELTNTGELFFGEGSRLTVL.

This chain uses TRBV4-3 with TRBJ2-7, with TRBD2 identical over 9 bases. Germline V gene data show CDR1 as LGHNA and CDR2 as YSLEER. J was trimmed by 2 bases and V by 6 bases; bases with no gene match: 5. The CDR3 is made up of 14 amino acids. CDR3 in DNA: TGCGCCAGCAGAGGGGGCGGGAGGGCCTACGAGCAGTACTTC. This translates into CASRGGGRAYEQYF.

The chain joins TRBV5-1 to TRBJ1-1; 10 bases align to TRBD1. The CDR3 loop spans 14 amino acids. The V gene's germline CDR1 is SGHRS and CDR2 YFSETQ. V lost 4 bases to trimming and J lost 1 base; unmatched junction nucleotides: 1. Here the CDR3 reads CASSRDRGNTEAFF. In nucleotides, the CDR3 is TGCGCCAGCAGCCGGGACAGGGGGAACACTGAAGCTTTCTTT.

V is TRBV6-5 and J is TRBJ2-7; D assignment may be TRBD1 or TRBD2 (6 bases each). The CDR3 is 15 amino acids. V was trimmed by 6 bases and J by 3 bases, leaving 18 bases between them. Looked up from germline, CDR1 is MNHEY and CDR2 is SVGAGI. The CDR3 bases are TGTGCCAGCAGCGCTGAACTAGGGGGGTTCTACGAGCAGTACTTC. Protein: CASSAELGGFYEQYF.

The chain recombines TRBV11-3 with TRBJ2-1; unclear D gene. The germline V gene encodes CDR1 SGHNT and CDR2 YENEEA. There are 13 residues in the CDR3. The V and J ends lost 2 bases and 5 bases respectively, with 7 bases between them. In nucleotides, the CDR3 is TGTGCCAGCAGCTTAATCCCAGACAATGAGCAGTTCTTC. Amino acid sequence: CASSLIPDNEQFF.

This chain joins TRBV6-5 and TRBJ1-5, with TRBD1 as a possible D gene (5 bases). This CDR3 has 15 amino acids. Trimming cost V 0 bases and J 0 bases, with 6 bases left between them. CDR1 is MNHEY, CDR2 SVGAGI, per germline. CDR3 protein: CASSYSGDSNQPQHF. The CDR3 DNA reads TGTGCCAGCAGTTACTCAGGGGATAGCAATCAGCCCCAGCATTTT.

This clone was observed once. The chain has TRBV6-5 and TRBJ2-2; no definite D call. CDR1 and CDR2 (germline): MNHEY, SVGAGI. CDR3 length: 16 residues. V dropped 4 bases and J dropped 1 base, with 13 bases sitting between them. Here the CDR3 reads CASSCSLGENTGELFF. The CDR3 DNA reads TGTGCCAGCAGTTGTAGTCTGGGCGAGAACACCGGGGAGCTGTTTTTT.

This clone has more than one count but fewer than ten. The rearrangement links TRBV18 to TRBJ1-3; tentatively, D is TRBD1 (6 bases). The CDR3 runs to 15 residues. Looked up from germline, CDR1 is KGHSH and CDR2 is LQKENI. Trimming cost V 3 bases and J 2 bases, with 11 bases left between them. CDR3 coding DNA: TGTGCCAGCTCACCCTCGGGGGCGACTGGAAACACCATATATTTT. Protein sequence: CASSPSGATGNTIYF.

The sample holds a few counts of this clone. The genes are TRBV6-2 or TRBV6-3 and TRBJ1-5, with D possibly TRBD1 on 5 matching bases. Looked up from germline, CDR1 is MNHEY and CDR2 is SVGEGT. V gave up 4 bases and J gave up 0 bases, with 13 bases separating them. This CDR3 spans 16 amino acids. CDR3 sequence (DNA): TGTGCCAGCAGTTTCTCACAGGTCTATAGCAATCAGCCCCAGCATTTT. It yields the protein CASSFSQVYSNQPQHF.

This clone has more than one count but fewer than ten. In nucleotides, the CDR3 is TGTGCCAGCAACGACCCGTGGGGCCTTACTGAAGCTTTCTTT. It codes for CASNDPWGLTEAFF. The chain recombines TRBV2 with TRBJ1-1; D is perhaps TRBD1 (5 bases). The CDR3 is made up of 14 amino acids. Germline V CDR1 and CDR2: SNHLY, FYNNEI. Trimming pared 7 bases from V and 5 bases from J, leaving 17 bases between.

The gene calls are TRBV28 and TRBJ1-2; D is unresolved. The V and J ends lost 8 bases and 2 bases respectively, with 18 bases between them. CDR3 length: 15 residues. Germline V gene data show CDR1 as MDHEN and CDR2 as SYDVKM. In DNA form, the CDR3 reads TGTGCCAGCGACGATCAGGAACTTAAAAACTATGGCTACACCTTC. This codes for CASDDQELKNYGYTF.

The J gene is TRBJ1-6, the V gene TRBV7-9; 10 nucleotides match TRBD1. The CDR3 sequence is 15 residues long. V gave up 5 bases and J gave up 7 bases; unmatched junction bases: 5. Looked up from germline, CDR1 is SEHNR and CDR2 is FQNEAQ (reference sequence). CDR3 sequence: CASSPRTGGNSPLHF. Written as DNA, the CDR3 is TGTGCCAGCAGCCCCCGGACAGGGGGAAATTCACCCCTCCACTTT.

The chain employs TRBV3-1 (or the pseudogene TRBV3-2) and TRBJ1-2; unclear D gene. Trimming pared 1 base from V and 7 bases from J, leaving 13 bases between. CDR1 is LGHDT, CDR2 YNNKEL, per germline (reference sequence). CDR3 length: 14 amino acids. The CDR3 reads CASSQATANGGYTF. In DNA, the CDR3 is TGTGCCAGCAGCCAAGCGACGGCCAATGGTGGCTACACCTTC.

The chain employs TRBV6-1 and TRBJ2-7; D is unresolved. This CDR3 is built from 13 residues. CDR1 is MNHNS and CDR2 is SASEGT in the germline V gene. The germline V and J ends were trimmed by 1 base and 2 bases, with 6 bases remaining between them. Here the CDR3 reads CASSEEGPYEQYF. The CDR3 nucleotides are TGTGCCAGCAGTGAAGAGGGCCCCTACGAGCAGTACTTC.

The chain has TRBV11-3 and TRBJ2-7; perhaps D is TRBD1 or TRBD2 (5 bases each). This CDR3 region has 12 residues. Germline values: CDR1 SGHNT, CDR2 YENEEA. The V end lost 0 bases, the J end lost 8 bases, and 8 bases lay between the germline ends. The CDR3 sequence: CASSLDGGKQYF. The CDR3 DNA reads TGTGCCAGCAGCTTAGATGGGGGAAAGCAGTACTTC.

This sequence joins TRBV5-1 and TRBJ2-7; D is unclear. CDR1 is SGHRS, CDR2 YFSETQ, per germline. The CDR3 totals 14 residues. V was clipped by 0 bases and J by 1 base, with 8 bases between them. CDR3 in DNA: TGCGCCAGCAGCTTGGGTAGGTTATCCTACGAGCAGTACTTC. Amino acids: CASSLGRLSYEQYF.

CDR3 residues: CASSQDRRGDNEQFF. The CDR3 region has the DNA TGTGCCAGCAGCCAAGATCGCAGGGGAGACAATGAGCAGTTCTTC. This chain links TRBV4-2 with TRBJ2-1; D perhaps matches TRBD1 (6 bases). Trimming removed 0 bases from V and 5 bases from J, with 11 bases in between. There are 15 residues in the CDR3. CDR1 and CDR2 (germline): LGHNA, YNFKEQ.